The 8 T cell receptor beta chains given below trace back to one sample, sequenced in a study of shared clonotypes between healthy human individuals (dated by TCRdb to 2019 to 2021). To prepare the library, the immunoSEQ multiplex PCR assay was applied. In TCRdb, the immuneACCESS table is reduced to in-frame sequences with V and J assigned. These tables do not hold every clone; where another copy was compared, an unresolved V gene accounts for under half, and the others remain unexplained. Within this sample are roughly 320,000 clones, with around nine tenths of them counted one time only. The top ten constitute 15% to 20% of the sample. Sample: memory CD8+ T cells sorted from blood. In light of the paper, this sample's cell subset or site label describes: CD45RO+ cells pooled with CCR7-negative TemRA cells. Receptor source: a man between 18 and 29 years old in good health.

This clone was found once. The chain combines TRBV6-1 with TRBJ2-5; D is perhaps TRBD2 (5 bases). V lost 1 base and J 4 bases, leaving 13 bases between the germline ends. Per the germline V gene, CDR1 is MNHNS and CDR2 is SASEGT. This CDR3 region has 15 residues. This CDR3 is CASSEETGNLETQYF. In DNA, the CDR3 is TGTGCCAGCAGTGAAGAGACGGGAAACCTAGAGACCCAGTACTTC.

The V gene is TRBV7-2, the J gene TRBJ2-7, with a possible D match to TRBD2 (5 bases). CDR3 length: 15 residues. Trimming took 1 base from V and 3 from J, leaving 13 bases between them. The germline gives CDR1 SGHTA, CDR2 FQGNSA. The CDR3 DNA reads TGTGCCAGCAGCTTAGGTGACTATTACAACTACGAGCAGTACTTC. Protein: CASSLGDYYNYEQYF.

J is TRBJ1-2 and V is TRBV11-2, with 7 bases lining up with TRBD1. From germline, CDR1 is SGHAT and CDR2 FQNNGV. Trimming cost V 5 bases and J 4 bases; bases outside gene matches: 10. The CDR3 is 15 amino acids. The CDR3 DNA reads TGTGCCAGCAGCCAGGGGGGAGAGTTGGGCTATGGCTACACCTTC. This translates into CASSQGGELGYGYTF.

V gene TRBV6-6 combines with J gene TRBJ2-1; weak D call: TRBD2 (5 bases). The CDR3 covers 14 residues. Germline lookup yields CDR1 MNHNY and CDR2 SVGAGI (reference sequence). The V and J ends lost 4 bases and 12 bases respectively, with 19 bases between them. For the CDR3, the DNA is TGTGCCAGCAGTTGGGAGAGGGTCGGTTATGGGCAGTTCTTC. Translation: CASSWERVGYGQFF.

V is TRBV7-9 and J is TRBJ2-7, with TRBD2 identical over 11 bases. Trimming took 5 bases from V and 0 from J; bases not matched to a gene: 6. The CDR3 sequence is 16 residues long. CDR1 and CDR2 (germline): SEHNR, FQNEAQ (reference sequence). CDR3 in amino acids: CASSQTTSGGSYEQYF. The DNA of the CDR3 is TGTGCCAGCAGCCAAACAACTAGCGGGGGCTCCTACGAGCAGTACTTC.

The V and J genes are TRBV4-1 and TRBJ2-7; D unclear. Germline assignment: CDR1 MGHRA and CDR2 YSYEKL. Trimming removed 4 bases at V and 6 bases at J, with 19 bases between. The CDR3 spans 15 residues. The CDR3 region is CASSLRVGIGREQYF. DNA of the CDR3: TGCGCCAGCAGCCTAAGGGTGGGGATAGGTCGCGAGCAGTACTTC.

Worth noting for this clone: The same CDR3 can be traced to other DNA sequences in this sample. This rearrangement joins TRBV5-1 to TRBJ2-7; D remains ambiguous. Germline CDR1 is SGHRS and CDR2 is YFSETQ. The CDR3 has 13 amino acids. Between the trimmed V and J ends, which lost 0 bases and 3 bases, there was a span of 7 bases. The CDR3 spells CASSLALDYEQYF. CDR3 nucleotide sequence: TGCGCCAGCAGCTTGGCTCTGGACTACGAGCAGTACTTC.

This chain uses TRBV10-2 with TRBJ2-5; 8 nucleotides match TRBD2. Trimming took 5 bases from V and 2 from J; bases not matched to a gene: 4. CDR3 length equals 14 residues. CDR1 and CDR2 (germline): WSHSY, SAAADI. The CDR3: CASSLAGGQETQYF. The CDR3 DNA reads as TGCGCCAGCAGTCTGGCGGGAGGACAAGAGACCCAGTACTTC.